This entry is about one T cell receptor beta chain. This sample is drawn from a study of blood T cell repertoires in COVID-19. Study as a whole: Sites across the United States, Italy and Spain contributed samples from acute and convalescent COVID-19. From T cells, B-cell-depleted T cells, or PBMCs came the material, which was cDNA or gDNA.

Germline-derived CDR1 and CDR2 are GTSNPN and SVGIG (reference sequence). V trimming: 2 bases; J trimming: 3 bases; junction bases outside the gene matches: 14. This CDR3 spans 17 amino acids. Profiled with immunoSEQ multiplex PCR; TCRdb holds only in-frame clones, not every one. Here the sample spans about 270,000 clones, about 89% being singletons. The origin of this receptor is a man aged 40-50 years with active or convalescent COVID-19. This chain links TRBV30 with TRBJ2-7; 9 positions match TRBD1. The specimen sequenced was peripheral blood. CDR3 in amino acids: CAWSPRTGERRDYEQYF. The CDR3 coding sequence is TGTGCCTGGAGTCCAAGGACAGGGGAAAGAAGGGACTACGAGCAGTACTTC.